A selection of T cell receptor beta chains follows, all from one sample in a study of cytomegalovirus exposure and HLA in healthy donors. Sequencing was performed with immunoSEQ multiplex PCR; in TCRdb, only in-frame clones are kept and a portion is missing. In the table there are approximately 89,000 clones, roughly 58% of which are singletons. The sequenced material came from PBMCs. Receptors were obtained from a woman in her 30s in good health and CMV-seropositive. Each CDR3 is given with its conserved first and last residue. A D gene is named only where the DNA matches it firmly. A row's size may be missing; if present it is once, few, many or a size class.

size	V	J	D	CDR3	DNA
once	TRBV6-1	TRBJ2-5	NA	CASSEGGTYQETQYF	TGTGCCAGCAGTGAAGGCGGGACCTACCAAGAGACCCAGTACTTC
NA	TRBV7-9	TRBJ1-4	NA	CASSLGQGLAEKLFF	TGTGCCAGCAGCTTAGGTCAGGGGCTCGCTGAAAAACTGTTTTTT
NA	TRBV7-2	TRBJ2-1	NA	CASSLDSVFGVSYNEQFF	TGTGCCAGCAGCTTAGATTCGGTATTCGGGGTTAGCTACAATGAGCAGTTCTTC
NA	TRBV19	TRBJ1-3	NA	CASSSFGVSGNTIYF	TGTGCCAGTAGTTCCTTCGGGGTCTCTGGAAACACCATATATTTT
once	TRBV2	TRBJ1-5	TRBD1	CASRLTGAGDQPQHF	TGTGCCAGCAGGCTCACAGGGGCCGGGGATCAGCCCCAGCATTTT
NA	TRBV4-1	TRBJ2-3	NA	CASSQQNSDTQYF	TGCGCCAGCAGCCAACAAAATTCAGATACGCAGTATTTT
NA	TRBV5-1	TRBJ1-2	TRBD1	CASSSGQDYGYTF	TGCGCCAGCAGCTCAGGACAGGACTATGGCTACACCTTC
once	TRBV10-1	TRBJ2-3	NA	CASSKTSTDTQYF	TGCGCCAGCAGTAAGACTAGCACAGATACGCAGTATTTT
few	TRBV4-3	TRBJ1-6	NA	CASSQVVEGNSPLHF	TGCGCCAGCAGCCAAGTTGTTGAGGGAAATTCACCCCTCCACTTT
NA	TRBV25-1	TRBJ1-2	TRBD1	CASSEGQGLNYGYPF	TGTGCCAGCAGTGAAGGACAGGGATTGAACTATGGCTACCCCTTC
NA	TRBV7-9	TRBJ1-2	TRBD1	CSSSRTGESYTF	TGTTCCAGCAGCCGTACAGGGGAAAGCTACACCTTC